Presented here are 14 T cell receptor beta chains from one specimen sequenced in a study of cytomegalovirus exposure and HLA in healthy donors. The PCR had 60 Vbeta and 13 Jbeta primers. Repertoires were generated with immunoSEQ multiplex PCR, while TCRdb's copy carries only in-frame clones and drops some. This repertoire shows 110,000 or so clones, more than 70% found once; its top ten account for about 16%. The specimen sequenced was PBMCs. The receptors originated from a man aged 50 to 60 in good health and CMV-seropositive.

The V gene is TRBV2, the J gene TRBJ2-2, with TRBD2 as a possible D gene (5 bases). The CDR3 sequence is 12 residues long. CDR1 and CDR2 (germline): SNHLY, FYNNEI. Trimming took 8 bases from V and 3 from J, leaving 7 bases between them. The CDR3 loop reads CASGADTGELFF. In DNA form, the CDR3 reads TGTGCCAGCGGAGCGGACACCGGGGAGCTGTTTTTT.

The chain links TRBV11-2 to TRBJ2-1; TRBD1 might be the D (5 bases). Per the germline V gene, CDR1 is SGHAT and CDR2 is FQNNGV. The CDR3 spans 16 residues. V dropped 3 bases and J dropped 4 bases, with 16 bases sitting between them. CDR3 in DNA: TGTGCCAGCAGCTTTCAGGACACCCTAGGGTACAATGAGCAGTTCTTC. This sequence encodes CASSFQDTLGYNEQFF.

The V and J genes are TRBV5-6 and TRBJ2-7; 14 bases are a match to TRBD2. The germline V gene has CDR1 SGHDT and CDR2 YYEEEE. The junction had 8 bases not matched to a gene; V was cut back by 3 bases and J by 0 bases. The CDR3 sequence is 18 residues long. The DNA of the CDR3 is TGTGCCAGCAGCTCCTTTGGGACTAGCGGGAGACCCTCCTACGAGCAGTACTTC. This encodes CASSSFGTSGRPSYEQYF.

This chain uses TRBV15 with TRBJ2-6; tentatively, D is TRBD2 (5 bases). Germline-derived CDR1 and CDR2 are LNHNV and YYDKDF (reference sequence). V was trimmed by 4 bases and J by 0 bases, leaving 13 bases between them. The CDR3 is 17 amino acids. The CDR3 DNA sequence: TGTGCCACCAGCATTGCGAGGGCTGACTCTGGGGCCAACGTCCTGACTTTC. The encoded protein is CATSIARADSGANVLTF.

This clone is a singleton in its sample. The V and J genes are TRBV29-1 and TRBJ2-1, with 11 nucleotides matching TRBD2. Per germline, CDR1 SQVTM and CDR2 ANQGSEA. This CDR3 is built from 17 residues. After removal of 2 bases from V and 2 bases from J, the junction contained 8 bases not matched to a gene. CDR3 DNA sequence: TGCAGCGTTGAACGACGGCTAGCGGGAGGTGCCTACAATGAGCAGTTCTTC. Translating it yields CSVERRLAGGAYNEQFF.

This chain connects TRBV4-3 to TRBJ2-7; D possibly corresponds to TRBD1 (6 bases). With 0 bases removed from V and 2 bases from J, the gap between germline ends came to 14 bases. This CDR3 comprises 16 residues. Germline values: CDR1 LGHNA, CDR2 YSLEER. CDR3 in amino acids: CASSQDPGDTTYEQYF. CDR3 sequence (DNA): TGCGCCAGCAGCCAAGATCCAGGGGACACGACCTACGAGCAGTACTTC.

In this sample, this clone turned up once. The chain joins TRBV5-6 to TRBJ2-5, with a possible D match to TRBD2 (5 bases). Germline V CDR1 and CDR2: SGHDT, YYEEEE. Trimming took off 6 bases at V and 5 bases at J, with 8 bases between the two ends. The CDR3 runs 11 residues. The CDR3 DNA reads TGTGCCAGCACGGGGTTCGAGACCCAGTACTTC. Translated: CASTGFETQYF.

This clone was detected only once. The chain couples TRBV28 to TRBJ1-2; 8 positions match TRBD1. The V segment lost 4 bases and the J segment 4 bases; nucleotides outside the gene matches: 5. CDR3 length equals 14 residues. CDR1 and CDR2 from the germline V gene are MDHEN and SYDVKM. CDR3 amino acids: CASSSSQGVYGYTF. The CDR3, as DNA: TGTGCCAGCAGTTCCTCACAGGGGGTCTATGGCTACACCTTC.

The chain is built from TRBV7-9 and TRBJ1-6, with TRBD1 matching over 7 bases. The length of the CDR3 is 17 residues. V was clipped by 3 bases and J by 10 bases; unmatched bases: 15. CDR1 and CDR2 from the germline V gene are SEHNR and FQNEAQ (reference sequence). CDR3: CASSLDVTHRGGSPLHF. The CDR3 DNA sequence: TGTGCCAGCAGCTTGGACGTCACCCACAGGGGCGGGTCACCCCTCCACTTT. Variable domain in full (rest from reference TRBV7-9 and TRBJ1-6): DTGVSQNPRHKITKRGQNVTFRCDPISEHNRLYWYRQTLGQGPEFLTYFQNEAQLEKSRLLSDRFSAERPKGSFSTLEIQRTEQGDSAMYLCASSLDVTHRGGSPLHFGNGTRLTVT.

The chain has TRBV19 and TRBJ2-7; 11 bases are a match to TRBD1. CDR1 LNHDA and CDR2 SQIVND come from the germline V gene (reference sequence). CDR3 length: 14 residues. V shed 7 bases and J 3 bases; nucleotides not matched to a gene: 5. The DNA of the CDR3 is TGTGCCAGTAACCCCGGGACAGGGGGCTACGAGCAGTACTTC. Translation gives CASNPGTGGYEQYF.

The gene calls are TRBV7-9 and TRBJ1-4, with D unresolved. Germline CDR1 SEHNR, CDR2 FQNEAQ (reference sequence). V was cut by 5 bases and J by 4 bases, with 14 bases left in between. The CDR3 has 15 amino acids. CDR3 amino acids: CASSPPPVLNEKLFF. The CDR3 DNA sequence: TGTGCCAGCAGCCCCCCCCCGGTGCTTAATGAAAAACTGTTTTTT.

This chain joins TRBV15 and TRBJ2-1; no clear D. V lost 1 base, J lost 8 bases, and 9 bases lay in between. Germline values: CDR1 LNHNV, CDR2 YYDKDF (reference sequence). The CDR3 loop spans 13 amino acids. The CDR3 bases are TGTGCCACCAGCAGAGCGTCCAGTCATGAGCAGTTCTTC. Its protein product is CATSRASSHEQFF.

The chain has TRBV20-1 and TRBJ2-5; D ambiguous. Germline assignment: CDR1 DFQATT and CDR2 SNEGSKA (reference sequence). V lost 5 bases, J lost 2 bases, and 6 bases lay in between. The length of the CDR3 is 11 residues. Here the CDR3 reads CSARTQETQYF. CDR3 coding DNA: TGCAGTGCTCGCACACAAGAGACCCAGTACTTC.

In this sample, this clone turned up once. The J gene is TRBJ1-2, the V gene TRBV5-1; D perhaps matches TRBD1 (6 bases). Germline lookup yields CDR1 SGHRS and CDR2 YFSETQ. The CDR3 is 15 residues long. The V gene lost 4 bases and the J gene lost 6 bases, with 19 bases spanning the gap. The CDR3 reads CASSARGPIYDGYTF. CDR3 nucleotides: TGCGCCAGCAGCGCCAGGGGACCGATTTACGATGGCTACACCTTC.